A single T cell receptor beta chain is shown here with its context. Sequencing used immunoSEQ multiplex PCR; TCRdb keeps in-frame clones, though not all of them. The sample lists some 150,000 clones, approximately 80% occurring once. CDR1 and CDR2 from the germline V gene are SNHLY and FYNNEI. CDR3 length: 12 amino acids. The sample is drawn from a study of PD-1 blockade in classical Hodgkin lymphoma. Every single patient, without exception, relapsed after autologous stem cell transplantation, and brentuximab vedotin exposure varied. Sequenced material: peripheral blood mononuclear cells (PBMCs), taken before the second cycle of nivolumab. This TCR was sampled from a human donor with classical Hodgkin lymphoma. The J gene is TRBJ2-1, the V gene TRBV2; 8 bases align to TRBD1. The CDR3 protein is CSTGTGGDEQFF. CDR3 coding DNA: TGTTCCACCGGGACAGGAGGGGATGAGCAGTTCTTC. The entire variable domain, with the rest obtained from reference TRBV2 and TRBJ2-1, is as follows: EPEVTQTPSHQVTQMGQEVILRCVPISNHLYFYWYRQILGQKVEFLVSFYNNEISEKSEIFDDQFSVERPDGSNFTLKIRSTKLEDSAMYFCSTGTGGDEQFFGPGTRLTVL.